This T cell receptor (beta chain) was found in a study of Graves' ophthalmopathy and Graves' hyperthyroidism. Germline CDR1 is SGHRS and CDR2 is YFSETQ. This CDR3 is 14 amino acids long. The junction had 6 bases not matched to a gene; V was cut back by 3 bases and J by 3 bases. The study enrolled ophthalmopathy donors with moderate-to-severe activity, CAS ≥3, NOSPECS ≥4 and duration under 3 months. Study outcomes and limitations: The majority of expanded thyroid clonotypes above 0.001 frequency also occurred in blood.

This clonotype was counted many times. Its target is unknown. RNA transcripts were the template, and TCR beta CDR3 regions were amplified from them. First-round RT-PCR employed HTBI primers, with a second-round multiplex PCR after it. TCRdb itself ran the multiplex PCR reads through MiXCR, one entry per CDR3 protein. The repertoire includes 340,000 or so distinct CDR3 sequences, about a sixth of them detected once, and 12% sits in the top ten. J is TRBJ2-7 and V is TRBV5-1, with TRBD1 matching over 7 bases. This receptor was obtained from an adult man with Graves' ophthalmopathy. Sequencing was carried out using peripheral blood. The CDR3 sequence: CASSWETGYYEQYF. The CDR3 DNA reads TGCGCCAGCAGCTGGGAGACAGGGTACTACGAGCAGTACTTC.